Listed here are 9 T cell receptor beta chains from one sample, sequenced in a study of T cell responses to AZD1222 COVID-19 vaccine. Only in-frame clones appear in the TCRdb table, and some are missing; sequencing was by immunoSEQ multiplex PCR. The table includes roughly 150,000 clones, 80% to 95% detected once. The source was peripheral blood, collected on day 0 of AZD1222 vaccination. The receptors originated from an adult in good health.

The CDR3 reads CASSGGEGELFF. DNA of the CDR3: TGCGCCAGCAGTGGGGGGGAAGGGGAGCTGTTTTTT. This chain links TRBV10-1 with TRBJ2-2; D is possibly TRBD2 (6 bases). V was pared by 4 bases and J by 8 bases, with 8 bases between. Germline-derived CDR1 and CDR2 are WNHNN and SYGVQD (reference sequence). The CDR3 runs 12 residues.

CDR3 region: CATSEPGRWQPQHF. CDR3 in DNA: TGTGCCACCAGTGAACCCGGGAGGTGGCAGCCCCAGCATTTT. The chain employs TRBV24-1 and TRBJ1-5, with unresolved D. This CDR3 is built from 14 residues. The V gene's germline CDR1 is KGHDR and CDR2 SFDVKD. Between the trimmed V and J ends, which lost 4 bases and 7 bases, there was a span of 13 bases.

The CDR3 reads CASSRETGQRNTIYF. The CDR3 DNA sequence: TGCGCCAGCAGCAGAGAAACGGGACAGCGAAACACCATATATTTT. The rearrangement links TRBV5-1 to TRBJ1-3; 7 positions agree with TRBD1. Germline loops: CDR1 SGHRS, CDR2 YFSETQ. The trim removed 4 bases at V and 5 bases at J, leaving 9 bases unmatched. This CDR3 contains 15 residues.

The V gene is TRBV5-1, the J gene TRBJ2-2, with D perhaps matching TRBD1 (5 bases). The length of the CDR3 is 14 residues. The V and J ends lost 4 bases and 1 base respectively, with 8 bases between them. Germline-derived CDR1 and CDR2 are SGHRS and YFSETQ. CDR3 coding DNA: TGCGCCAGCAGCCTGACAGAGAACACCGGGGAGCTGTTTTTT. Its translation: CASSLTENTGELFF.

This chain uses TRBV2 with TRBJ1-2; 10 positions agree with TRBD1. Trimming took 2 bases from V and 5 from J; bases not matched to a gene: 5. The CDR3 runs 15 residues. Germline lookup yields CDR1 SNHLY and CDR2 FYNNEI. The CDR3 DNA sequence: TGTGCCAGCAGTGAAAGGGGACAGGGGATTTATGGCTACACCTTC. Its protein product is CASSERGQGIYGYTF.

By its share, this clone is medium-sized. The chain employs TRBV6-5 and TRBJ2-7, with D perhaps matching TRBD2 (6 bases). This CDR3 has 13 residues. With 4 bases removed from V and 7 bases from J, the gap between germline ends came to 14 bases. Germline V CDR1 and CDR2: MNHEY, SVGAGI. CDR3 loop: CASSSGLLGEQYF. The CDR3 nucleotides are TGTGCCAGCAGTTCGGGACTGTTGGGGGAGCAGTACTTC.

This chain connects TRBV2 to TRBJ2-5, with D unclear. This CDR3 has 13 amino acids. The germline V and J ends were trimmed by 6 bases and 1 base, with 9 bases remaining between them. The germline gives CDR1 SNHLY, CDR2 FYNNEI. As DNA, the CDR3 is TGTGCCAGCAGATTTGACACCCAAGAGACCCAGTACTTC. Encoded protein: CASRFDTQETQYF.

The chain has TRBV7-2 and TRBJ1-1, with D maybe TRBD1 (6 bases). V was clipped by 1 base and J by 4 bases, with 13 bases between them. Germline loops: CDR1 SGHTA, CDR2 FQGNSA. This CDR3 is built from 15 residues. This CDR3 reads CASSLVGGGGTEAFF. The CDR3 DNA follows: TGTGCCAGCAGCTTAGTAGGGGGGGGAGGCACTGAAGCTTTCTTT.

As DNA, the CDR3 is TGTGCCAGCAGCCTCGGTAACACCGGGGAGCTGTTTTTT. This sequence encodes CASSLGNTGELFF. The V gene is TRBV5-6, the J gene TRBJ2-2; D is ambiguous. This CDR3 is built from 13 residues. V was trimmed by 4 bases and J by 2 bases, leaving 6 bases between them. Germline V gene sequence: CDR1 SGHDT, CDR2 YYEEEE.